The clone carrying this T cell receptor beta chain was seen once. CDR3 length: 16 residues. The germline gives CDR1 SGHDT, CDR2 YYEEEE. V shed 4 bases and J shed 0 bases, with 11 bases lying between them. Only in-frame clones appear in the TCRdb table, and some are missing; sequencing was by immunoSEQ multiplex PCR. Altogether 60,000 to 85,000 clones are present, under 85% being singletons, with the ten largest covering under 25%. The data belong to a study of blood T cell repertoires in COVID-19. Overall study context: The origin of the acute and convalescent COVID-19 samples was the United States, Italy and Spain.

The chain links TRBV5-6 to TRBJ1-6; D is undetermined. The clonotype originates from an older man with acute or convalescent COVID-19. The sample taken for sequencing was peripheral blood. The CDR3 coding sequence is TGTGCCAGCAGCCCCTACCCGGGCTCCTATAATTCACCCCTCCACTTT. This codes for CASSPYPGSYNSPLHF.